These 25 T cell receptor beta chains originate from one sample sequenced in a study of OX40 agonist ivuxolimab in advanced cancers. Generated by immunoSEQ multiplex PCR, the TCRdb table keeps only in-frame clones and is missing some. Of more than 20,000 clones listed, 75% to 85% were seen once; the top ten hold about a tenth. This specimen was CD4+ or CD8+ T cells sorted from blood, taken in a trial of the OX40 agonist ivuxolimab. The receptors derive from an adult with an advanced solid tumor such as melanoma, head and neck, liver or kidney cancer.

J is TRBJ2-7 and V is TRBV10-3; 7 bases agree with TRBD1. Looked up from germline, CDR1 is ENHRY and CDR2 is SYGVKD. J was trimmed by 3 bases and V by 5 bases; bases with no gene match: 7. The CDR3 contains 14 residues. The CDR3 loop is CAISRAGTDYEQYF. Written as DNA, the CDR3 is TGTGCCATCAGTCGGGCCGGGACAGACTACGAGCAGTACTTC.

The chain combines TRBV7-2 with TRBJ2-2, with D possibly TRBD1 on 5 matching bases. Looked up from germline, CDR1 is SGHTA and CDR2 is FQGNSA. With 0 bases removed from V and 1 base from J, the gap between germline ends came to 9 bases. This CDR3 contains 16 residues. CDR3 sequence (DNA): TGTGCCAGCAGCTTAGCAGGGGTTGGGAACACCGGGGAGCTGTTTTTT. Encoded protein: CASSLAGVGNTGELFF.

The chain couples TRBV18 to TRBJ1-1; possible D gene TRBD1, 5 bases. With 5 bases removed from V and 6 bases from J, the gap between germline ends came to 10 bases. CDR1 and CDR2 (germline): KGHSH, LQKENI. This CDR3 has 12 residues. CDR3 sequence (DNA): TGTGCCAGCTCATCTCAGGGACCTGAAGCTTTCTTT. It translates to CASSSQGPEAFF.

This chain uses TRBV2 with TRBJ1-4; a weak D match, TRBD1 (6 bases). Looked up from germline, CDR1 is SNHLY and CDR2 is FYNNEI. The CDR3 covers 17 residues. Trimming removed 1 base from V and 7 bases from J, with 19 bases in between. CDR3 sequence reads: CASSEGMGGRRGEKLFF. CDR3 sequence (DNA): TGTGCCAGCAGTGAAGGAATGGGGGGCAGGAGGGGTGAAAAACTGTTTTTT. The whole variable domain, filled in from reference TRBV2 and TRBJ1-4, reads EPEVTQTPSHQVTQMGQEVILRCVPISNHLYFYWYRQILGQKVEFLVSFYNNEISEKSEIFDDQFSVERPDGSNFTLKIRSTKLEDSAMYFCASSEGMGGRRGEKLFFGSGTQLSVL.

This chain connects TRBV5-4 to TRBJ2-1; 7 bases are a match to TRBD2. Germline V lookup: CDR1 SGHNT, CDR2 YYREEE (reference sequence). The CDR3 totals 16 residues. Trimming removed 3 bases from V and 2 bases from J; junction bases left unmatched: 8. CDR3 coding DNA: TGTGCCAGCAGCTCGGGGGTGGGGAGGGCCTACAATGAGCAGTTCTTC. Encoded protein: CASSSGVGRAYNEQFF.

The chain couples TRBV6-4 to TRBJ2-3; 7 bases agree with TRBD1. The CDR3 is made up of 14 amino acids. The junction had 5 bases not matched to a gene; V was cut back by 6 bases and J by 2 bases. Germline values: CDR1 MRHNA, CDR2 SNTAGT. The CDR3 coding sequence is TGTGCCAGCAGCCAGACAGGGAACACAGATACGCAGTATTTT. Translating gives CASSQTGNTDTQYF.

The CDR3 sequence is CASSVQPNTEAFF. The CDR3 DNA sequence: TGTGCCAGCAGCGTACAGCCGAACACTGAAGCTTTCTTT. The V call is TRBV9, the J call TRBJ1-1; no reliable D call. The germline CDR1 and CDR2 sequences are SGDLS and YYNGEE. Trimming left V 1 base short and J 1 base short, with 5 bases between. The CDR3 spans 13 residues.

This chain links TRBV7-7 with TRBJ2-3; tentatively, D is TRBD1 or TRBD2 (6 bases each). The germline V gene has CDR1 SSHAT and CDR2 FNYEAQ (reference sequence). The CDR3 extends over 16 amino acids. The V end was cut by 5 bases, the J end by 0 bases, with 15 bases between. CDR3 DNA: TGTGCCAGCAGCCCCGGGCCGGGGGCTAGCACAGATACGCAGTATTTT. It specifies CASSPGPGASTDTQYF.

V usage is TRBV6-4 and J usage is TRBJ2-2, with D tentatively TRBD2 (6 bases). The CDR3 covers 15 residues. Germline loops: CDR1 MRHNA, CDR2 SNTAGT. The V end lost 4 bases, the J end lost 4 bases, and 13 bases lay between the germline ends. CDR3 DNA: TGTGCCAGCAGTGTGGGGCAGGGAGGCACCGGGGAGCTGTTTTTT. Its translation is CASSVGQGGTGELFF.

This chain uses TRBV4-1 with TRBJ2-5; D gene unclear. The length of the CDR3 is 14 residues. CDR1 MGHRA and CDR2 YSYEKL come from the germline V gene. V was clipped by 2 bases and J by 0 bases, with 7 bases between them. The CDR3 DNA reads TGCGCCAGCAGCCAAAGCAGCTACCAAGAGACCCAGTACTTC. It specifies CASSQSSYQETQYF.

This rearrangement joins TRBV6-5 to TRBJ1-6; 7 bases agree with TRBD1. The CDR3 runs 15 residues. The germline CDR1 and CDR2 sequences are MNHEY and SVGAGI. V was pared by 6 bases and J by 6 bases, with 8 bases of the junction left unmatched. Here the CDR3 DNA reads TGTGCCAGCAGACCGACAGGGAGGAGTAATTCACCCCTCCACTTT. Amino acid sequence: CASRPTGRSNSPLHF.

Concerning this clone itself: At the DNA level, this CDR3 is encoded by other sequences in the same sample as well. The chain carries TRBV9 and TRBJ2-5; no definite D call. There are 13 residues in the CDR3. The V gene lost 0 bases and the J gene lost 4 bases, with 7 bases spanning the gap. CDR1 is SGDLS, CDR2 YYNGEE, per germline. CDR3 residues: CASSVARGETQYF. DNA of the CDR3: TGTGCCAGCAGCGTAGCCCGAGGAGAGACCCAGTACTTC.

The rearrangement joins TRBV2 to TRBJ2-2, with 9 bases lining up with TRBD1. This CDR3 is built from 16 residues. Germline lookup yields CDR1 SNHLY and CDR2 FYNNEI. With V trimmed by 6 bases and J by 6 bases, 11 bases remained unmatched. The CDR3 sequence is CASRIGGDRVSGELFF. CDR3 DNA: TGTGCCAGCAGAATAGGGGGGGACAGGGTATCCGGGGAGCTGTTTTTT.

The V call is TRBV19, the J call TRBJ2-7; D not certain. Deletions cut 2 bases from V and 2 bases from J, with 13 bases between. This CDR3 region has 15 residues. Germline CDR1 is LNHDA and CDR2 is SQIVND (reference sequence). The CDR3 spells CASSIRQSFTYEQYF. The CDR3 bases are TGTGCCAGTAGTATAAGGCAGTCATTTACCTACGAGCAGTACTTC.

This CDR3 reads CASSKRQPNYGYTF. CDR3 in DNA: TGTGCCAGCAGCAAACGACAGCCAAACTATGGCTACACCTTC. V is TRBV21-1 and J is TRBJ1-2; the D segment call TRBD1 is taken from the table without a DNA check. TRBV21-1 is a known pseudogene. The CDR3 is 14 amino acids.

The chain recombines TRBV11-3 with TRBJ2-5, with D possibly being TRBD1 (5 bases). The better agreement between TRBJ2-7 and the DNA end casts doubt on the J call. CDR1 is SGHNT and CDR2 is YENEEA in the germline V gene. CDR3 length: 20 amino acids. CDR3 nucleotide sequence: TGTGCCAGCAGCAAGGAAAGCCAGGTTGAGGAAGGGGAATCTACCTACGAGCAGTACTTC. The encoded protein is CASSKESQVEEGESTYEQYF.

This clone was seen a few times. The V and J genes are TRBV5-1 and TRBJ2-1, with D possibly being TRBD2 (6 bases). Deletions cut 0 bases from V and 0 bases from J, with 19 bases between. The germline V gene has CDR1 SGHRS and CDR2 YFSETQ. The CDR3 contains 19 residues. CDR3 nucleotide sequence: TGCGCCAGCAGCTTGGACCCTCAGCGGGCCCTGAGCTCCTACAATGAGCAGTTCTTC. Protein sequence: CASSLDPQRALSSYNEQFF.

V usage is TRBV7-3 and J usage is TRBJ2-3, with D perhaps matching TRBD2 (6 bases). There are 15 residues in the CDR3. V was clipped by 5 bases and J by 3 bases, with 15 bases between them. Per the germline V gene, CDR1 is SGHTA and CDR2 is FQGTGA. CDR3 loop: CASSAPSGRTDTQYF. CDR3 nucleotide sequence: TGTGCCAGCAGCGCCCCCAGCGGGCGAACAGATACGCAGTATTTT.

This chain uses TRBV9 with TRBJ1-6; D is ambiguous. V was pared by 1 base and J by 4 bases, with 3 bases between. This CDR3 contains 13 residues. The germline V gene encodes CDR1 SGDLS and CDR2 YYNGEE. The CDR3 here is CASSVQYNSPLHF. CDR3 DNA: TGTGCCAGCAGCGTACAGTATAATTCACCCCTCCACTTT.

For the CDR3, the DNA is TGTGCCAGCAGCGTAGGGGAGGGGGTGGCCAAAAACATTCAGTACTTC. Protein sequence: CASSVGEGVAKNIQYF. This chain connects TRBV9 to TRBJ2-4; possible D gene TRBD2, 7 bases. Germline V gene lookup returns CDR1 SGDLS and CDR2 YYNGEE. Deletions cut 0 bases from V and 1 base from J, with 11 bases between. There are 16 residues in the CDR3.

The V and J genes are TRBV5-1 and TRBJ2-7, with 7 bases identical to TRBD1. The length of the CDR3 is 14 residues. Germline-derived CDR1 and CDR2 are SGHRS and YFSETQ. The V segment lost 3 bases and the J segment 2 bases; nucleotides outside the gene matches: 5. The CDR3 reads CASSSGQTTYEQYF. For the CDR3, the DNA is TGCGCCAGCAGCTCGGGACAGACCACCTACGAGCAGTACTTC.

The gene calls are TRBV7-9 and TRBJ1-1; weak D call: TRBD1 (6 bases). Trimming left V 2 bases short and J 5 bases short, with 12 bases between. CDR3 size: 14 residues. Germline CDR1 reads SEHNR; CDR2 reads FQNEAQ (reference sequence). As DNA, the CDR3 is TGTGCCAGCAGCTTACTGGACAGTCTAACTGAAGCTTTCTTT. Residues: CASSLLDSLTEAFF.

The rearrangement joins TRBV19 to TRBJ1-4; D not certain. The CDR3 contains 15 residues. Germline lookup yields CDR1 LNHDA and CDR2 SQIVND (reference sequence). Deletions cut 2 bases from V and 5 bases from J, with 12 bases between. CDR3 DNA: TGTGCCAGTAGTATAAGTTTACAGTTGAATGAAAAACTGTTTTTT. Protein: CASSISLQLNEKLFF.

This rearrangement joins TRBV6-5 to TRBJ2-5, with a possible D match to TRBD2 (5 bases). Germline CDR1 reads MNHEY; CDR2 reads SVGAGI. The CDR3 is 14 amino acids. V lost 5 bases and J lost 1, with 11 bases in between. The CDR3 loop is CASSEGLRQETQYF. The CDR3 DNA follows: TGTGCCAGCAGTGAAGGACTTCGCCAAGAGACCCAGTACTTC.

The V and J genes are TRBV7-2 and TRBJ1-1; a possible D gene is TRBD1 (5 bases). V was trimmed by 1 base and J by 4 bases, leaving 10 bases between them. Germline V gene sequence: CDR1 SGHTA, CDR2 FQGNSA. The CDR3 consists of 14 residues. In nucleotides, the CDR3 is TGTGCCAGCAGCTTAGATGCGGGGGTCACTGAAGCTTTCTTT. This encodes CASSLDAGVTEAFF.